This TCR beta chain is from a study of blood T cell repertoires in COVID-19. Whole-study context: T cells, B-cell-depleted T cells, or PBMCs provided the cDNA or gDNA that served as material.

V lost 3 bases, J lost 0 bases, and 11 bases stayed unmatched. The CDR3 length is 18 residues. Germline assignment: CDR1 SGHRS and CDR2 YFSETQ. This table comes from immunoSEQ multiplex PCR, and its TCRdb copy is limited to in-frame clones, with some not included. The sample has approximately 70,000 clones, about 90% seen once. V and J are TRBV5-1 and TRBJ2-5; 10 positions match TRBD2. The sequenced material came from peripheral blood. The source is an elderly woman with active COVID-19. CDR3 loop: CASSWGLAGGYHQETQYF. The DNA of the CDR3 is TGCGCCAGCAGCTGGGGGTTAGCGGGAGGCTACCACCAAGAGACCCAGTACTTC.